The entry that follows covers one T cell receptor beta chain sequence. The data originate from a study of blood T cell repertoires in COVID-19. Study details: Sites in the United States, Italy and Spain provided acute and convalescent COVID-19 samples.

The CDR3 is made up of 14 amino acids. Germline V gene sequence: CDR1 KGHSH, CDR2 LQKENI. The V end was cut by 0 bases, the J end by 5 bases, with 7 bases between. Some clones are missing from TCRdb's copy, which holds only in-frame ones; the method was immunoSEQ multiplex PCR. The sample records 290,000 or so clones, around 90% being singletons. What was sequenced was peripheral blood. The chain is built from TRBV18 and TRBJ1-4; D unresolved. The TCR sequence derives from a man aged 65-85 years with acute or convalescent COVID-19. For the CDR3, the DNA is TGTGCCAGCTCACCACCGTCTTCCAATGAAAAACTGTTTTTT. This codes for CASSPPSSNEKLFF.